The sequence of this TCR beta chain was determined in a study of shared clonotypes between healthy human individuals. In the study overall: A donor's plate count was three for CD4 naive and three for CD4 memory; CD8 naive had two and CD8 memory one.

CDR1 PRHDT and CDR2 FYEKMQ come from the germline V gene (reference sequence). CDR3 size: 16 residues. Losses at the gene ends were 5 bases for V and 4 bases for J; bases not matched to a gene: 9. At the deep level, the assay was run. For sorted subsets, 150 to 200 ng DNA per replicate equaled approximately 30,000 T cell genomes. Sequencing used immunoSEQ multiplex PCR; TCRdb keeps in-frame clones, though not all of them. The sample contains a few million clones, 93% of which appear only once. In the naive CD8 group, cells lacked CD45RO and were positively selected for CCR7, so terminally differentiated effector memory CD45RA+ cells were left out.

The sequence was obtained from a man aged 18 to 35 in good health. Some clones in this sample may be carry-over from other donors' samples. J is TRBJ2-3 and V is TRBV13; 10 positions agree with TRBD2. Sequenced input: naive CD8+ T cells from PBMCs. CDR3 bases: TGTGCCAGCAGCCTCACGCTAGCGGGAGTCCCAGATACGCAGTATTTT. Protein: CASSLTLAGVPDTQYF.